This TCR beta chain was sequenced for a study of CD8 T cells in Susac syndrome (dated by TCRdb to 2018 to 2020). With respect to the entire study: Repertoire sequencing was used to test whether CD8+ T cell activation and differentiation in Susac syndrome was antigen driven. Paper-wide results and their limitations: The study acknowledged that relatively few individuals were included in the TCR sequencing and HLA analysis.

Peripheral blood CD8+ and CD4+ T cells from healthy donors, Susac syndrome patients and multiple sclerosis patients were profiled by high-throughput TCR beta sequencing. Treatment-naive patients with stable or active relapsing-remitting disease fulfilling revised McDonald criteria were used as multiple sclerosis controls. Bulk CD8+ and CD4+ T cells were purified magnetically by negative isolation, whereas CD8+ TEMRA cells were enriched by FACS. Blood was drawn into EDTA tubes, processed within 24 hours, and PBMCs were isolated by density gradient centrifugation. PBMCs intended for TCR sequencing were cryopreserved in liquid nitrogen and thawed later in a water bath at 37 degrees C. Purity of sorted or isolated CD4+, CD8+ and CD8+ TEMRA cells was at least 90%. In the case of this clonotype: What antigen it recognizes has not been identified. Within one base of it there is no much larger clone, and no base qualities were kept.

V loses 10 bases of germline sequence and J loses 7 bases, and the interval between the two ends is 8 bases. From a lookup of the germline V gene, CDR1 and CDR2 are MDHEN and SYDVKM. The CDR3 has 10 amino acids, counting the end cysteine and phenylalanine. The read is trimmed to its CDR3 DNA, 30 bases read in frame from base 1. RNA was extracted using the RNeasy kit, and about 0.45 to 1 microgram was reverse transcribed with random hexamers. TCR beta CDR3 regions were amplified with the immunoSEQ multiplex PCR assay covering 54 Vbeta and 13 Jbeta segments. PCR amplification bias was corrected by using a synthetic template baseline for primer optimization and computational correction. From the authors' description of their analysis: Only productive sequences were kept, with reads annotated to V, D and J genes according to IMGT and analyzed in immunoSEQ Analyzer. Clonality was calculated as one minus the Shannon entropy normalized by log2 of the number of productive unique sequences. For each patient and control, public and private clones were evaluated within the 100 most prevalent clones. Susac-specific clones were defined as absent from healthy and MS cohorts, around 970 published viral clones and other ImmuneACCESS disease sequences. Starting from the raw public reads, TCRdb applied fastp trimming at Q25, assembled clones with MiXCR and retained in-frame beta chains. For every CDR3 protein sequence, its rows merge into one entry that carries the most common genes and DNA. The V and J calls come from TCRdb's annotation, not from the publication. This sample is represented by 230,000 or so distinct CDR3 sequences; around 95% of them were singletons. The top ten clonotypes cover 0.085% to 0.1% of the sample.

This receptor chain uses TRBV28 and TRBJ2-4; the D gene cannot be resolved reliably. The material sequenced was CD4+ T cells from PBMCs. This TCR was sampled from a human donor with multiple sclerosis. For the CDR3, the sequence is CAMNLNIQYF. Read as DNA, the sequence is TGTGCCATGAACCTTAACATTCAGTACTTC. Full variable domain (CDR3 extended with the reference TRBV28 and TRBJ2-4 proteins): DVKVTQSSRYLVKRTGEKVFLECVQDMDHENMFWYRQDPGLGLRLIYFSYDVKMKEKGDIPEGYSVSREKKERFSLILESASTNQTSMYLCAMNLNIQYFGAGTRLSVL.